A single T cell receptor beta chain is shown here with its context. Per the original data handling: From reference gene primer amplification, estimates of nucleated cell counts were derived. Clones were sequenced by immunoSEQ multiplex PCR, and TCRdb holds only the in-frame ones, with some missing. V and J calls and clone size are copied from that table; D and trimming were computed from the DNA. Of roughly 300,000 clones detected, about 90% appear once; the ten largest clones hold around 6%. The entry originates in a study of blood T cell repertoires in COVID-19. Study summary: COVID-19 samples, acute and convalescent, were from the United States, Italy and Spain. Sample material is recorded as cDNA or gDNA derived from T cells, B-cell-depleted T cells, or PBMCs.

The trim removed 6 bases at V and 3 bases at J, leaving 5 bases unmatched. Germline CDR1 and CDR2: SNHLY and FYNNEI. The CDR3 contains 14 residues. The receptor was isolated from a young man who had recovered from COVID-19. The V call is TRBV2, the J call TRBJ2-1, with 7 positions matching TRBD2. Sequencing was performed on peripheral blood. The CDR3 reads CASSSGTNYNEQFF. The DNA for the CDR3 is TGTGCCAGCAGCTCCGGGACTAACTACAATGAGCAGTTCTTC.